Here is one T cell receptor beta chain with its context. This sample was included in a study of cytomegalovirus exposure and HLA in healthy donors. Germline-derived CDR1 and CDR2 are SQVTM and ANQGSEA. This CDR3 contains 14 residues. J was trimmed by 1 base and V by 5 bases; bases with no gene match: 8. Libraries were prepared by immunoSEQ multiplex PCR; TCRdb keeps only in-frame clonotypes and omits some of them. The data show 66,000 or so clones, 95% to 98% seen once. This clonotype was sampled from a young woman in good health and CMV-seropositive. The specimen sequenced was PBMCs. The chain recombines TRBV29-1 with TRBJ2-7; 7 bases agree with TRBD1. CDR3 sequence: CSVLDRAGSYEQYF. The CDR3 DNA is TGCAGCGTTCTCGACAGGGCCGGGTCCTACGAGCAGTACTTC.